The next 3 T cell receptor beta chains were all read from a single sample in a study of cytomegalovirus exposure and HLA in healthy donors. PCR was performed using 60 Vbeta and 13 Jbeta primers. Repertoires were generated with immunoSEQ multiplex PCR, while TCRdb's copy carries only in-frame clones and drops some. The sample holds tens of thousands of clones. Material: PBMCs. The receptor set was obtained from a man in his forties in good health and CMV-seronegative.

The rearrangement joins TRBV25-1 to TRBJ1-1; tentatively, D is TRBD1 (5 bases). Deletions cut 1 base from V and 5 bases from J, with 11 bases between. The germline V gene encodes CDR1 MGHDK and CDR2 SYGVNS. The CDR3 has 14 amino acids. As DNA, the CDR3 is TGTGCCAGCAGTGAATTTCTCGCAGGGACTGAAGCTTTCTTT. This sequence encodes CASSEFLAGTEAFF.

This chain uses TRBV7-9 with TRBJ1-1; TRBD1 agrees at 8 bases. V lost 5 bases to trimming and J lost 0 bases; unmatched junction nucleotides: 5. Germline assignment: CDR1 SEHNR and CDR2 FQNEAQ (reference sequence). CDR3 length equals 15 residues. CDR3 region: CASSVTGGMNTEAFF. The CDR3 DNA reads TGTGCCAGCAGCGTAACAGGGGGTATGAACACTGAAGCTTTCTTT.

The V call is TRBV5-8, the J call TRBJ2-7; 7 positions match TRBD2. Germline lookup yields CDR1 SGHTS and CDR2 YDEGEE. This CDR3 comprises 14 residues. The V and J ends lost 5 bases and 2 bases, in that order; junction bases with no gene match: 7. The CDR3: CASRAEGGAYEQYF. For the CDR3, the DNA is TGTGCCAGCAGGGCCGAGGGAGGGGCCTACGAGCAGTACTTC.